This is a list of T cell receptor beta chains from one sample in a study of OX40 agonist ivuxolimab in advanced cancers. Data came from immunoSEQ multiplex PCR; TCRdb stores just in-frame clones and leaves some out. This table has around 70,000 clones, roughly 80% appearing once. Specimen: CD4+ or CD8+ T cells sorted from blood, collected in a trial of the OX40 agonist ivuxolimab. The receptors shown here come from an adult with an advanced solid tumor such as melanoma, head and neck, liver or kidney cancer. Both conserved end residues are part of each CDR3. The D gene is left open where the match is weak. Rows may omit the clone size; those that give it use once, few, many or a size class.

-	TRBV11-2	-	TRBJ2-7	TGTGCCAGCAGCTCCGGGCAGGGAGCCTACGAGCAGTACTTC	CASSSGQGAYEQYF
-	TRBV4-2	-	TRBJ2-7	TGTGCCAGCAGCCAAGATAGGCGAAACGAGCAGTACTTC	CASSQDRRNEQYF
TRBD1	TRBV28	-	TRBJ1-5	TGTGCCAGCAGGCGAACAGGGGCGAGCAATCAGCCCCAGCATTTT	CASRRTGASNQPQHF
TRBD1	TRBV9	-	TRBJ2-5	TGTGCCAGCAGCGCGAACAGGGGTTCCGGAGAGACCCAGTACTTC	CASSANRGSGETQYF
TRBD1	TRBV7-8	few	TRBJ1-4	TGTGCCAGCTTCCGGGACAGGGTGCCCACTGGTAGCGAAAAACTGTTTTTT	CASFRDRVPTGSEKLFF
-	TRBV5-1	-	TRBJ2-1	TGCGCCAGCAGAACGGAGGGTTTCGGCTACAATGAGCAGTTCTTC	CASRTEGFGYNEQFF
TRBD2	TRBV13	-	TRBJ2-3	TGTGCCAGCAGCCCCACAACCACGCTAGCGGGGGGTCAAACTAGCACAGATACGCAGTATTTT	CASSPTTTLAGGQTSTDTQYF
-	TRBV28	-	TRBJ1-2	TGTGCCAGCAGGCGCGACGGGAACTATGGCTACACCTTC	CASRRDGNYGYTF
-	TRBV5-6	once	TRBJ2-1	TGTGCCAGCAGCTTGGCTGATCGCTCCTACAATGAGCAGTTCTTC	CASSLADRSYNEQFF
TRBD2	TRBV27	-	TRBJ2-7	TGTGCCAGCAGAAAAGTCAGCGGGAGCACCCGGAACGAGCAGTACTTC	CASRKVSGSTRNEQYF
-	TRBV14	once	TRBJ2-5	TGTGCCAGCAGCAGGGGGGCCGGGGAGACCCAGTACTTC	CASSRGAGETQYF
TRBD1	TRBV19	-	TRBJ2-2	TGTGCCAGTAGTATAGGACAGGGGGAGTCCGGGGAGCTGTTTTTT	CASSIGQGESGELFF
-	TRBV18	-	TRBJ1-1	TGTGCCAGCTCCGCCACTCCGGGGGAGGCTGAAGCTTTCTTT	CASSATPGEAEAFF
-	TRBV6-5	-	TRBJ2-1	TGTGCCAGCAGATCATTCACTCGAAGGGGCAATGAGCAGTTCTTC	CASRSFTRRGNEQFF
-	TRBV28	-	TRBJ2-2	TGTGCCAGCAGTGACCCTGGGACGCCCGGGGAGCTGTTTTTT	CASSDPGTPGELFF
-	TRBV19	-	TRBJ1-4	TGTGCCAGTAGTATGTGGAAGGGTGCTACGACTAATGAAAAACTGTTTTTT	CASSMWKGATTNEKLFF
-	TRBV6-1	-	TRBJ2-5	TGTGCCAGCAGTGAAATAGGAGAGACCCAGTACTTC	CASSEIGETQYF
-	TRBV30	-	TRBJ2-5	TGTGCCTGGAACACCCCGGGGAGGGAGACCCAGTACTTC	CAWNTPGRETQYF
-	TRBV27	-	TRBJ1-1	TGTGCCAGCAGTTTATCGGCAGGGACTGAAGCTTTCTTT	CASSLSAGTEAFF
TRBD2	TRBV9	-	TRBJ2-7	TGTGCCAGCAGCGTAGGACTAGCGAGCTACGAGCAGTACTTC	CASSVGLASYEQYF
-	TRBV4-3	-	TRBJ1-6	TGCGCCAGCAGCCAAGAAGGTTATCTCCTCCACTTT	CASSQEGYLLHF
-	TRBV27	-	TRBJ1-2	TGTGCCAGCAGTACTCCCGGACAGTCGCCCTATGGCTACACCTTC	CASSTPGQSPYGYTF
-	TRBV4-1	-	TRBJ2-1	TGCGCCAGCAGCCAACTTTTCGGGAGCGGAGGCTCCTACAATGAGCAGTTCTTC	CASSQLFGSGGSYNEQFF
TRBD1	TRBV9	-	TRBJ1-2	TGTGCCAGCAGCGTAGATCCAGGGGGATATGGCTACACCTTC	CASSVDPGGYGYTF
-	TRBV7-2	-	TRBJ2-5	TGTGCCAGCAGCTTTCAGAGCGGATGGGAGACCCAGTACTTC	CASSFQSGWETQYF
-	TRBV5-4	-	TRBJ1-2	TGTGCCAGCAGCTTGCCGATGGACCAATCGGATGGCTACACCTTC	CASSLPMDQSDGYTF
-	TRBV5-4	-	TRBJ1-5	TGTGCCAGCAGCTTGGACTCGTCTCAGCCCCAGCATTTT	CASSLDSSQPQHF
-	TRBV19	-	TRBJ1-5	TGTGCCACCACAACCAGCAATCAGCCCCAGCATTTT	CATTTSNQPQHF
-	TRBV5-6	-	TRBJ2-1	TGTGCCAGCAGCTTGGCGGGATATGAGCAGTTCTTC	CASSLAGYEQFF
TRBD1	TRBV7-7	-	TRBJ2-7	TGTGCCAGCAGCTTAGGAGGGGGCAACGAGCAGTACTTC	CASSLGGGNEQYF
TRBD2	TRBV29-1	-	TRBJ2-2	TGCAGCGTTGGTCCAGCGGGAAGGGACGGGGAGCTGTTTTTT	CSVGPAGRDGELFF
TRBD1	TRBV5-1	-	TRBJ1-2	TGCGCCAGCAGCTTGGATTGGACAGGGGGCCAAGGCTACACCTTC	CASSLDWTGGQGYTF
TRBD1	TRBV9	-	TRBJ1-6	TGTGCCAGCAGCATCGGGACAGGGACCGGCTATAATTCACCCCTCCACTTT	CASSIGTGTGYNSPLHF
-	TRBV5-1	-	TRBJ2-3	TGCGCCAGCAGCTTGCAACAGGGTGGCACAGATACGCAGTATTTT	CASSLQQGGTDTQYF
-	TRBV28	-	TRBJ1-2	TGTGCCTTGGGGCTTAACTATGGCTACACCTTC	CALGLNYGYTF
TRBD1	TRBV19	-	TRBJ2-1	TGTGCCAGTCAAAGGGCCGGGACAGCACTCAATGAGCAGTTCTTC	CASQRAGTALNEQFF
TRBD1	TRBV4-3	-	TRBJ2-2	TGCGCCAGCAGCCAGGGGGACAGGGTCACCGGGGAGCTGTTTTTT	CASSQGDRVTGELFF
-	TRBV7-6	-	TRBJ2-2	TGTGCCAGCAGCCTAGGGGCCACACAGGGATACACCGGGGAGCTGTTTTTT	CASSLGATQGYTGELFF
TRBD1	TRBV7-9	-	TRBJ1-1	TGTGCCAGCAGCGCCCCCCCGGGACAGGGACCTCACACTGAAGCTTTCTTT	CASSAPPGQGPHTEAFF
TRBD2	TRBV28	-	TRBJ2-1	TGTGCCAGCAGTCCTCCCGCCCATCTACTAGCGGGAAGTTCCTACAATGAGCAGTTCTTC	CASSPPAHLLAGSSYNEQFF
-	TRBV5-6	-	TRBJ1-1	TGTGCCAGCAGCCCCGGGGCAGCCCTCAACACTGAAGCTTTCTTT	CASSPGAALNTEAFF
-	TRBV5-1	-	TRBJ2-5	TGCGCCAGCAGCTTTGAGCCCACGGTCGGGACCCAGTACTTC	CASSFEPTVGTQYF
-	TRBV18	-	TRBJ2-7	TGTGCCAGCTCACCGGAGCGAGGTAGGGGCTACGAGCAGTACTTC	CASSPERGRGYEQYF
-	TRBV5-6	-	TRBJ2-5	TGTGCCAGCAGCTTGATGGCTGGGAGTGGTAAAGAGACCCAGTACTTC	CASSLMAGSGKETQYF
TRBD1	TRBV28	-	TRBJ2-7	TGTGCCAGCAGCTACAGGACAGGCACCTACGAGCAGTACTTC	CASSYRTGTYEQYF
-	TRBV4-3	-	TRBJ1-1	TGCGCCAGCAGCCAACAGGGGTTCGGCACTGAAGCTTTCTTT	CASSQQGFGTEAFF